Listed below are T cell receptor beta chains from one sample, sequenced in a study of control samples from healthy donors and cancer patients. Sequenced by immunoSEQ multiplex PCR; TCRdb stores in-frame clones only, minus some. The sample carries some 120,000 clones, around 86% recorded once. Sequencing was done on a sample of blood. These receptors originate from a man aged 40-50 years in good health. Each CDR3 is given with its conserved first and last residue. The order of the fields is D gene, clone size, V gene, J gene, CDR3 protein, CDR3 DNA. The D gene is left open where the match is weak. The size field is filled for only some rows; it gives once, few, many or a size class.

d_call: TRBD1
clone_size: -
v_call: TRBV6-2/TRBV6-3
j_call: TRBJ2-7
cdr3_aa: CASSPGTGGYIAYEQYF
cdr3_nt: TGTGCCAGCAGCCCTGGGACAGGGGGCTATATCGCCTACGAGCAGTACTTC

d_call: TRBD1
clone_size: -
v_call: TRBV29-1
j_call: TRBJ1-1
cdr3_aa: CSVAASGGVNTEAFF
cdr3_nt: TGCAGCGTTGCGGCCTCAGGGGGTGTAAACACTGAAGCTTTCTTT

d_call: -
clone_size: -
v_call: TRBV7-8
j_call: TRBJ1-1
cdr3_aa: CASSLVTSGTRAFF
cdr3_nt: TGTGCCAGCAGCTTGGTTACCTCCGGGACTCGCGCTTTCTTT

d_call: TRBD1
clone_size: -
v_call: TRBV6-6
j_call: TRBJ2-7
cdr3_aa: CASSFTGGTGTSEQYF
cdr3_nt: TGTGCCAGCAGTTTCACCGGTGGGACAGGGACCTCCGAGCAGTACTTC

d_call: -
clone_size: -
v_call: TRBV19
j_call: TRBJ2-1
cdr3_aa: CASSGLRVVEQFF
cdr3_nt: TGTGCCAGTAGTGGACTAAGGGTGGTTGAGCAGTTCTTC

d_call: TRBD2
clone_size: -
v_call: TRBV3-1/TRBV3-2
j_call: TRBJ2-6
cdr3_aa: CASSQLLAGGRGANVLTF
cdr3_nt: TGTGCCAGCAGTCAACTACTAGCGGGGGGGCGCGGGGCCAACGTCCTGACTTTC

d_call: -
clone_size: -
v_call: TRBV19
j_call: TRBJ1-1
cdr3_aa: CASSSRDSNTEAFF
cdr3_nt: TGTGCCAGTAGTAGCCGGGATTCGAACACTGAAGCTTTCTTT

d_call: TRBD2
clone_size: -
v_call: TRBV2
j_call: TRBJ2-3
cdr3_aa: CASSSRGGLADTQYF
cdr3_nt: TGTGCCAGCTCCTCCCGCGGGGGGCTAGCAGATACGCAGTATTTT

d_call: -
clone_size: -
v_call: TRBV11-1
j_call: TRBJ1-1
cdr3_aa: CASKRGSNTEAFF
cdr3_nt: TGTGCCAGCAAAAGGGGGTCAAACACTGAAGCTTTCTTT

d_call: TRBD1
clone_size: -
v_call: TRBV29-1
j_call: TRBJ2-3
cdr3_aa: CSIPKGATQYF
cdr3_nt: TGCAGCATACCCAAGGGGGCTACGCAGTATTTT

d_call: TRBD1
clone_size: -
v_call: TRBV7-2
j_call: TRBJ2-3
cdr3_aa: CASSPEGAFADTQYF
cdr3_nt: TGTGCCAGCAGCCCAGAGGGGGCATTTGCAGATACGCAGTATTTT

d_call: -
clone_size: -
v_call: TRBV10-3
j_call: TRBJ2-7
cdr3_aa: CAISDSNEGGGTYEQYF
cdr3_nt: TGTGCCATCAGTGATTCGAACGAAGGGGGTGGTACCTACGAGCAGTACTTC

d_call: -
clone_size: once
v_call: TRBV4-3
j_call: TRBJ1-6
cdr3_aa: CASSQVLGANSPLHF
cdr3_nt: TGCGCCAGCAGCCAAGTCTTAGGGGCTAATTCACCCCTCCACTTT

d_call: TRBD1
clone_size: few
v_call: TRBV24-1
j_call: TRBJ2-2
cdr3_aa: CATSGIGQGRTGELFF
cdr3_nt: TGTGCCACCAGTGGAATAGGACAGGGGCGGACCGGGGAGCTGTTTTTT

d_call: TRBD1
clone_size: -
v_call: TRBV4-1
j_call: TRBJ2-2
cdr3_aa: CASSPRTGSTGELFF
cdr3_nt: TGCGCCAGCAGCCCCCGGACAGGGAGCACCGGGGAGCTGTTTTTT

d_call: -
clone_size: -
v_call: TRBV24-1
j_call: TRBJ2-1
cdr3_aa: CATSELAGTPYNEQFF
cdr3_nt: TGTGCCACCAGTGAACTCGCAGGGACGCCCTACAATGAGCAGTTCTTC

d_call: -
clone_size: -
v_call: TRBV11-3
j_call: TRBJ1-2
cdr3_aa: CASSGGGSYGYTF
cdr3_nt: TGTGCCAGCAGCGGGGGGGGATCCTATGGCTACACCTTC

d_call: TRBD1
clone_size: -
v_call: TRBV18
j_call: TRBJ2-7
cdr3_aa: CASSNRRDRTYEQYF
cdr3_nt: TGTGCCAGCTCCAATAGGCGGGACAGGACCTACGAGCAGTACTTC

d_call: -
clone_size: -
v_call: TRBV7-9
j_call: TRBJ1-4
cdr3_aa: CASSPRNRDINEKLFF
cdr3_nt: TGTGCCAGCAGCCCCCGGAACCGGGACATTAATGAAAAACTGTTTTTT

d_call: TRBD1
clone_size: -
v_call: TRBV11-3
j_call: TRBJ2-5
cdr3_aa: CASSARDRVWTQYF
cdr3_nt: TGTGCCAGCAGCGCTAGGGACAGGGTGTGGACCCAGTACTTC

d_call: -
clone_size: -
v_call: TRBV19
j_call: TRBJ2-3
cdr3_aa: CASSPGGGTDTQYF
cdr3_nt: TGTGCCAGTAGTCCCGGAGGAGGCACAGATACGCAGTATTTT

d_call: TRBD1
clone_size: -
v_call: TRBV14
j_call: TRBJ2-7
cdr3_aa: CASRQQTGPSYEQYF
cdr3_nt: TGTGCCAGCAGACAGCAGACAGGGCCTTCCTACGAGCAGTACTTC

d_call: -
clone_size: -
v_call: TRBV5-6
j_call: TRBJ2-1
cdr3_aa: CASSPPGRYNEQFF
cdr3_nt: TGTGCCAGCAGCCCCCCCGGACGGTACAATGAGCAGTTCTTC

d_call: -
clone_size: -
v_call: TRBV5-5
j_call: TRBJ1-6
cdr3_aa: CASSPGRDNSPLHF
cdr3_nt: TGTGCCAGCAGCCCCGGACGGGATAATTCACCCCTCCACTTT

d_call: -
clone_size: -
v_call: TRBV5-3
j_call: TRBJ1-2
cdr3_aa: CARSLEGRVSGYTF
cdr3_nt: TGTGCCAGAAGCTTGGAAGGCAGGGTGAGTGGCTACACCTTC

d_call: -
clone_size: -
v_call: TRBV25-1
j_call: TRBJ2-2
cdr3_aa: CASSNRDADTGELFF
cdr3_nt: TGTGCCAGCAGTAACAGGGATGCGGACACCGGGGAGCTGTTTTTT

d_call: -
clone_size: -
v_call: TRBV7-3
j_call: TRBJ2-3
cdr3_aa: CASSPTGSDTQYF
cdr3_nt: TGTGCCAGCAGTCCCACTGGGTCAGATACGCAGTATTTT

d_call: -
clone_size: -
v_call: TRBV6-1
j_call: TRBJ2-7
cdr3_aa: CASSEQGRYEQYF
cdr3_nt: TGTGCCAGCAGTGAGCAGGGGAGATACGAGCAGTACTTC

d_call: TRBD1
clone_size: -
v_call: TRBV12-3/TRBV12-4
j_call: TRBJ1-2
cdr3_aa: CASSLRQGRGYTF
cdr3_nt: TGTGCCAGCAGTCTTCGACAGGGGAGAGGCTACACCTTC

d_call: -
clone_size: -
v_call: TRBV25-1
j_call: TRBJ2-5
cdr3_aa: CASSDRDLRGETQYF
cdr3_nt: TGTGCCAGCAGTGATCGTGACCTAAGGGGAGAGACCCAGTACTTC

d_call: -
clone_size: -
v_call: TRBV7-9
j_call: TRBJ1-1
cdr3_aa: CASSLELQGTEAFF
cdr3_nt: TGTGCCAGCAGCTTAGAACTCCAGGGGACTGAAGCTTTCTTT

d_call: TRBD1
clone_size: -
v_call: TRBV6-5
j_call: TRBJ1-5
cdr3_aa: CASETGGGQPQHF
cdr3_nt: TGTGCCAGCGAGACAGGGGGTGGGCAGCCCCAGCATTTT

d_call: -
clone_size: -
v_call: TRBV7-8
j_call: TRBJ1-4
cdr3_aa: CASSRPRDVATNEKLFF
cdr3_nt: TGTGCCAGCAGCCGACCTCGGGACGTTGCAACTAATGAAAAACTGTTTTTT

d_call: TRBD1
clone_size: -
v_call: TRBV15
j_call: TRBJ2-5
cdr3_aa: CATSRGQGIIETQYF
cdr3_nt: TGTGCCACCAGCAGAGGACAGGGTATCATCGAGACCCAGTACTTC

d_call: -
clone_size: -
v_call: TRBV25-1
j_call: TRBJ1-2
cdr3_aa: CASSGRQVNYGYTF
cdr3_nt: TGTGCCAGCAGTGGTCGACAGGTTAACTATGGCTACACCTTC

d_call: TRBD1
clone_size: -
v_call: TRBV18
j_call: TRBJ1-5
cdr3_aa: CASSLSGTATEKPQHF
cdr3_nt: TGTGCCAGCTCACTGTCCGGGACAGCTACGGAGAAGCCCCAGCATTTT

d_call: -
clone_size: once
v_call: TRBV11-2
j_call: TRBJ1-1
cdr3_aa: CASSLTQGTEAFF
cdr3_nt: TGTGCCAGCAGCTTAACTCAGGGTACTGAAGCTTTCTTT

d_call: -
clone_size: -
v_call: TRBV19
j_call: TRBJ2-7
cdr3_aa: CASSRSSVTYEQYF
cdr3_nt: TGTGCCAGTAGTAGATCGTCAGTTACCTACGAGCAGTACTTC

d_call: TRBD2
clone_size: -
v_call: TRBV3-1/TRBV3-2
j_call: TRBJ2-2
cdr3_aa: CASSPRTGGDTGELFF
cdr3_nt: TGTGCCAGCAGCCCACGGACGGGGGGGGACACCGGGGAGCTGTTTTTT

d_call: -
clone_size: -
v_call: TRBV7-9
j_call: TRBJ1-2
cdr3_aa: CASSLEAGGYTF
cdr3_nt: TGTGCCAGCAGCTTAGAGGCGGGGGGCTACACCTTC

d_call: -
clone_size: -
v_call: TRBV3-1/TRBV3-2
j_call: TRBJ2-7
cdr3_aa: CASSHLNHEQYF
cdr3_nt: TGTGCCAGCAGCCATCTAAACCACGAGCAGTACTTC

d_call: TRBD2
clone_size: -
v_call: TRBV7-9
j_call: TRBJ2-7
cdr3_aa: CASSLQFPQRGGYEQYF
cdr3_nt: TGTGCCAGCAGCTTACAGTTTCCCCAGCGGGGGGGCTACGAGCAGTACTTC

d_call: TRBD2
clone_size: -
v_call: TRBV2
j_call: TRBJ2-1
cdr3_aa: CASSLSGGHFNEQFF
cdr3_nt: TGTGCCAGCAGCCTCAGCGGGGGGCACTTCAATGAGCAGTTCTTC

d_call: TRBD1
clone_size: few
v_call: TRBV30
j_call: TRBJ1-2
cdr3_aa: CAWSDRGWSYGYTF
cdr3_nt: TGTGCCTGGAGTGACAGGGGATGGAGCTATGGCTACACCTTC

d_call: TRBD1
clone_size: -
v_call: TRBV4-3
j_call: TRBJ1-5
cdr3_aa: CASSQGTGMSLFQPQHF
cdr3_nt: TGCGCCAGCAGCCAAGGGACAGGGATGTCTCTCTTTCAGCCCCAGCATTTT

d_call: -
clone_size: -
v_call: TRBV7-8
j_call: TRBJ1-5
cdr3_aa: CASSSRGNQPQHF
cdr3_nt: TGTGCCAGCAGCTCAAGGGGGAATCAGCCCCAGCATTTT

d_call: -
clone_size: -
v_call: TRBV6-2/TRBV6-3
j_call: TRBJ1-5
cdr3_aa: CASSYSQRPGQRSNQPQHF
cdr3_nt: TGTGCCAGCAGTTACTCACAACGACCCGGACAGAGGTCCAATCAGCCCCAGCATTTT

d_call: -
clone_size: -
v_call: TRBV4-3
j_call: TRBJ1-2
cdr3_aa: CASSQDHALLYGYTF
cdr3_nt: TGCGCCAGCAGCCAAGATCACGCCTTACTCTATGGCTACACCTTC

d_call: TRBD2
clone_size: -
v_call: TRBV4-2
j_call: TRBJ2-1
cdr3_aa: CASRGLAGGPESYNEQFF
cdr3_nt: TGTGCCAGCAGGGGTCTGGCGGGGGGGCCAGAGTCCTACAATGAGCAGTTCTTC